These T cell receptor beta chains were read from a single sample in a study of long-term antiretroviral therapy in people with HIV. Only in-frame clones appear in the TCRdb table, and some are missing; sequencing was by immunoSEQ multiplex PCR. The sample holds some 28,000 clones; over 90% are singletons and the top ten take 10% to 13%. The sample was unsorted PBMCs, taken 6.2 years after starting antiretroviral therapy. The receptors come from a man aged 35 to 55 with HIV. CDR3s include the opening cysteine and the closing phenylalanine or tryptophan. The listing skips clone size in some rows; elsewhere it reads once, few, many or a size class.

clone_size | v_call | cdr3_length | cdr3_aa
NA | TRBV19 | 15 | CASSTPGQKNYEQYF
NA | TRBV7-6 | 14 | CASSLEGFAGELFF
once | TRBV5-1 | 14 | CASSLASNTGELFF
NA | TRBV5-1 | 18 | CASSPSVPGQGSGEKLFF
NA | TRBV7-2 | 19 | CASSLVGAGDYSGANVLTF
NA | TRBV7-6 | 16 | CASSPHGGGGDNEQFF
NA | TRBV19 | 14 | CASSLRQVAGELFF
NA | TRBV7-8 | 14 | CASSSTGRGTEAFF
NA | TRBV5-4 | 15 | CASSLAGAELREQFF
NA | TRBV7-9 | 14 | CASSSGGRNQPQHF
once | TRBV5-6 | 16 | CASSLMGEVENTEAFF
NA | TRBV6-5 | 14 | CASSPAGTNTEAFF
few | TRBV5-1 | 16 | CASREDVAGGLDTQYF
NA | TRBV6-1 | 11 | CASDRGYGYTF
NA | TRBV4-1 | 16 | CASSQDTGTGFKAQHF
NA | TRBV5-3 | 15 | CARSLDRSMNTEAFF
NA | TRBV6-4 | 15 | CASSDTAGGTDTQYF